The sequence of this T cell receptor beta chain was determined in a study of CD8+ T cells in alopecia areata. Looked up from germline, CDR1 is ENHRY and CDR2 is SYGVKD. CDR3 length equals 16 residues. V lost 0 bases and J 0 bases, leaving 11 bases between the germline ends. cDNA reverse transcribed from extracted RNA served as the sequencing template. The repertoire was sequenced with immunoSEQ multiplex PCR; TCRdb's copy has only in-frame clones and lacks some. The sample records 90,000 to 150,000 clones, around 58% being singletons. Study-level results: Because of a solitary nonresponder, the connection of baseline CD8+ expansion to response stays uncertain. Expanded CD8+ clones among the top 100, as well as scalp clonality, were significantly decreased by tofacitinib.

This clone has a handful of counts. Its cognate antigen is unknown. This sample's treatment: oral pan-JAK inhibitor, 5-10 mg twice daily. This chain uses TRBV10-3 with TRBJ2-5; D uncertain. The sequences come from CD8+ T cells sorted from blood, collected at week 4, from a patient treated with tofacitinib. This TCR was recovered from a human donor with alopecia areata. The CDR3 nucleotides read TGTGCCATCAGTGAGTCGAGTACGCGGAACCAAGAGACCCAGTACTTC. Protein sequence: CAISESSTRNQETQYF.